The 25 T cell receptor beta chains below all came from one sample that was sequenced in a study of blood T cell repertoires in COVID-19. The data were produced by immunoSEQ multiplex PCR, yet TCRdb's version contains in-frame clones alone and is incomplete. The sample includes fewer than 500,000 clones, 75% to 90% of them seen just once. Material for sequencing was PBMCs or T cells enriched from blood (not recorded which). Receptor source: a woman aged 18 to 35 who had recovered from COVID-19.

This chain uses TRBV6-5 with TRBJ1-6; 10 bases agree with TRBD1. Trimming removed 6 bases from V and 7 bases from J; junction bases left unmatched: 6. The germline gives CDR1 MNHEY, CDR2 SVGAGI. This CDR3 region has 15 residues. The CDR3 DNA sequence: TGTGCCAGCAGGACGGACAGGGGGATCAATTCACCCCTCCACTTT. Its translation is CASRTDRGINSPLHF.

J is TRBJ1-3 and V is TRBV29-1; no reliable D call. The CDR3 contains 14 residues. From germline, CDR1 is SQVTM and CDR2 ANQGSEA. The germline V and J ends were trimmed by 8 bases and 0 bases, with 14 bases remaining between them. The CDR3 reads CSMTTLRSGNTIYF. The CDR3 nucleotides read TGCAGCATGACTACTTTACGCTCTGGAAACACCATATATTTT.

This rearrangement joins TRBV30 to TRBJ2-6; D call uncertain. With 1 base removed from V and 1 base from J, the gap between germline ends came to 5 bases. The CDR3 extends over 14 amino acids. The germline V gene has CDR1 GTSNPN and CDR2 SVGIG (reference sequence). The CDR3 DNA is TGTGCCTGGAGTGCCTTTTCTGGGGCCAACGTCCTGACTTTC. It specifies CAWSAFSGANVLTF.

This clone came up once. The CDR3 sequence: CASREGARRSPLHF. The CDR3 DNA sequence: TGTGCCAGCAGAGAGGGGGCGCGACGGTCACCCCTCCACTTT. The chain joins TRBV7-9 to TRBJ1-6; the match to TRBD1 covers 7 bases. The V segment lost 6 bases and the J segment 10 bases; nucleotides outside the gene matches: 9. The CDR3 runs to 14 residues. CDR1 and CDR2 from the germline V gene are SEHNR and FQNEAQ (reference sequence). Variable domain in full (rest from reference TRBV7-9 and TRBJ1-6): DTGVSQNPRHKITKRGQNVTFRCDPISEHNRLYWYRQTLGQGPEFLTYFQNEAQLEKSRLLSDRFSAERPKGSFSTLEIQRTEQGDSAMYLCASREGARRSPLHFGNGTRLTVT.

This rearrangement joins TRBV6-1 to TRBJ2-7; TRBD2 is a possible D gene (7 bases). The germline V and J ends were trimmed by 0 bases and 2 bases, with 17 bases remaining between them. Germline loops: CDR1 MNHNS, CDR2 SASEGT. This CDR3 region has 17 residues. The CDR3 DNA follows: TGTGCCAGCAGTGAAGCCTATGGGGGGGCCTCTCCCTACGAGCAGTACTTC. Protein: CASSEAYGGASPYEQYF.

V gene TRBV7-8 combines with J gene TRBJ2-2; D tentatively fits TRBD1 or TRBD2 (5 bases each). Germline CDR1 SGHVS, CDR2 FQNEAQ. CDR3 length equals 13 residues. The V gene lost 5 bases and the J gene lost 4 bases, with 8 bases spanning the gap. CDR3: CASSRGATGELFF. CDR3 sequence (DNA): TGTGCCAGCAGCCGAGGGGCCACCGGGGAGCTGTTTTTT.

The rearrangement links TRBV5-1 to TRBJ1-1, with a tentative D call TRBD1 (5 bases). Per the germline V gene, CDR1 is SGHRS and CDR2 is YFSETQ. The CDR3 totals 14 residues. Deletions cut 4 bases from V and 7 bases from J, with 17 bases between. CDR3 sequence: CASSPGGTLLEAFF. DNA of the CDR3: TGCGCCAGCAGCCCGGGGGGGACGCTTCTTGAAGCTTTCTTT.

The J gene is TRBJ1-6, the V gene TRBV30, with unresolved D. The V gene's germline CDR1 is GTSNPN and CDR2 SVGIG (reference sequence). The CDR3 runs 13 residues. The V gene lost 4 bases and the J gene lost 5 bases, with 9 bases spanning the gap. The CDR3 coding sequence is TGTGCCTGGACATTGAGCGATAATTCACCCCTCCACTTT. This codes for CAWTLSDNSPLHF.

This chain uses TRBV19 with TRBJ2-5, with a tentative D call TRBD2 (5 bases). Germline-derived CDR1 and CDR2 are LNHDA and SQIVND (reference sequence). V lost 7 bases and J 5 bases, leaving 11 bases between the germline ends. The CDR3 has 12 residues. The DNA of the CDR3 is TGTGCCAGTATCGGTAGGGAGGAGACCCAGTACTTC. Protein sequence: CASIGREETQYF.

Worth noting for this clone: Other DNA variants within this sample encode the same CDR3. This chain connects TRBV6-5 to TRBJ1-2; D gene uncertain. The CDR3 contains 13 residues. CDR1 and CDR2 (germline): MNHEY, SVGAGI. Trimming shortened V by 8 bases and J by 0 bases, and 10 bases separated the two germline ends. CDR3: CASSRSSNYGYTF. CDR3 coding DNA: TGTGCCAGCTCCAGATCCTCTAACTATGGCTACACCTTC.

The chain has TRBV6-5 and TRBJ1-6, with D possibly matching TRBD1 (5 bases). The CDR3 extends over 15 amino acids. Trimming took 0 bases from V and 10 from J, leaving 13 bases between them. Germline V lookup: CDR1 MNHEY, CDR2 SVGAGI. The CDR3 reads CASSYSRDSLSPLHF. For the CDR3, the DNA is TGTGCCAGCAGTTACTCGAGAGACAGCCTGTCACCCCTCCACTTT.

The rearrangement joins TRBV6-5 to TRBJ1-1; the D gene is possibly TRBD1 (6 bases). This CDR3 contains 13 residues. Germline V lookup: CDR1 MNHEY, CDR2 SVGAGI. Trimming removed 4 bases from V and 2 bases from J, with 8 bases in between. The CDR3 protein is CASSWTENTEAFF. In DNA form, the CDR3 reads TGTGCCAGCAGTTGGACAGAAAACACTGAAGCTTTCTTT.

The chain uses TRBV15 and TRBJ1-1; D may be TRBD1 (5 bases). Germline assignment: CDR1 LNHNV and CDR2 YYDKDF (reference sequence). The CDR3 has 15 residues. V was clipped by 3 bases and J by 1 base, with 12 bases between them. CDR3 loop: CATSSPGGENTEAFF. The CDR3 DNA is TGTGCCACCAGCAGCCCCGGGGGGGAGAACACTGAAGCTTTCTTT.

This chain connects TRBV10-3 to TRBJ1-2, with D hard to call. From germline, CDR1 is ENHRY and CDR2 SYGVKD. This CDR3 spans 14 amino acids. The V and J ends lost 0 bases and 2 bases respectively, with 7 bases between them. The DNA of the CDR3 is TGTGCCATCAGTGAGTCAGGCGGGAACTATGGCTACACCTTC. This encodes CAISESGGNYGYTF.

The genes are TRBV30 and TRBJ1-3; D remains unclear. The length of the CDR3 is 14 residues. V dropped 8 bases and J dropped 0 bases, with 14 bases sitting between them. From germline, CDR1 is GTSNPN and CDR2 SVGIG (reference sequence). The CDR3 sequence: CALATLRSGNTIYF. Written as DNA, the CDR3 is TGTGCCCTCGCGACACTGCGCTCTGGAAACACCATATATTTT.

The V gene is TRBV19, the J gene TRBJ1-5; 9 bases fit TRBD1. The V gene end was trimmed by 8 bases and the J gene end by 4 bases; junction bases not matched to a gene: 15. The CDR3 is 17 residues long. Germline V gene sequence: CDR1 LNHDA, CDR2 SQIVND (reference sequence). The CDR3 sequence is CASAPGETGGLNQPQHF. DNA for the CDR3: TGTGCCAGTGCTCCCGGGGAGACAGGGGGACTTAATCAGCCCCAGCATTTT.

This clone was detected only once. The chain is built from TRBV7-9 and TRBJ1-2; maybe TRBD1 (5 bases). From germline, CDR1 is SEHNR and CDR2 FQNEAQ (reference sequence). CDR3 length: 13 amino acids. V lost 0 bases, J lost 6 bases, and 8 bases lay in between. CDR3 sequence: CASSLAVGDGYTF. The CDR3 coding sequence is TGTGCCAGCAGCTTAGCGGTAGGGGATGGCTACACCTTC.

The chain links TRBV6-1 to TRBJ1-2, with TRBD1 identical over 7 bases. The CDR3 sequence is 14 residues long. Germline CDR1 reads MNHNS; CDR2 reads SASEGT. V was clipped by 2 bases and J by 4 bases; unmatched bases: 4. DNA for the CDR3: TGTGCCAGCAGTGAAATGGACAGGTTCTATGGCTACACCTTC. Amino acids: CASSEMDRFYGYTF.

V usage is TRBV2 and J usage is TRBJ1-2, with 8 bases fitting TRBD1. CDR3 size: 13 residues. Germline CDR1 is SNHLY and CDR2 is FYNNEI. The junction had 7 bases not matched to a gene; V was cut back by 6 bases and J by 7 bases. The CDR3 region has the DNA TGTGCCAGCAGCCTCGGACAGGGACGTGGCTACACCTTC. Amino acid sequence: CASSLGQGRGYTF.

V is TRBV19 and J is TRBJ1-2; D not resolved. Trimming cost V 9 bases and J 3 bases, with 11 bases left between them. The CDR3 is 12 residues long. CDR1 is LNHDA and CDR2 is SQIVND in the germline V gene (reference sequence). The CDR3: CASWRTYYGYTF. CDR3 in DNA: TGTGCCAGCTGGCGGACTTACTATGGCTACACCTTC.

The J gene is TRBJ1-2, the V gene TRBV5-6; D may be TRBD1 (6 bases). V lost 1 base and J 4 bases, leaving 8 bases between the germline ends. The CDR3 sequence is 13 residues long. The V gene's germline CDR1 is SGHDT and CDR2 YYEEEE. DNA for the CDR3: TGTGCCAGCAGCTTGACAGGGTCCTATGGCTACACCTTC. Its translation is CASSLTGSYGYTF.

The chain has TRBV5-4 and TRBJ2-5; D ambiguous. Trimming took 1 base from V and 3 from J, leaving 10 bases between them. Germline V gene data show CDR1 as SGHNT and CDR2 as YYREEE (reference sequence). The CDR3 length is 14 residues. This chain's CDR3 is CASSLSRLEETQYF. In nucleotides, the CDR3 is TGTGCCAGCAGCTTGTCGCGGCTGGAAGAGACCCAGTACTTC. Full variable domain (outside the CDR3, taken from reference TRBV5-4 and TRBJ2-5): ETGVTQSPTHLIKTRGQQVTLRCSSQSGHNTVSWYQQALGQGPQFIFQYYREEENGRGNFPPRFSGLQFPNYSSELNVNALELDDSALYLCASSLSRLEETQYFGPGTRLLVL.

The rearrangement links TRBV28 to TRBJ2-1, with TRBD2 matching over 9 bases. Germline CDR1 reads MDHEN; CDR2 reads SYDVKM. The V gene end was trimmed by 5 bases and the J gene end by 0 bases; junction bases not matched to a gene: 5. The CDR3 is 16 amino acids. The CDR3 bases are TGTGCCAGCAGTCCCCTAGCGGGGCCCTCCTACAATGAGCAGTTCTTC. Its translation is CASSPLAGPSYNEQFF.

CDR3 DNA: TGTGCCAGCAGCTTAGACGGGGGTCTGACTGAAGCTTTCTTT. Protein: CASSLDGGLTEAFF. The rearrangement joins TRBV7-9 to TRBJ1-1, with D possibly being TRBD1 (5 bases). Trimming removed 1 base at V and 5 bases at J, with 11 bases between. The CDR3 covers 14 residues. CDR1 is SEHNR, CDR2 FQNEAQ, per germline (reference sequence).

The chain is built from TRBV4-2 and TRBJ2-1; 7 nucleotides align to TRBD2. Per germline, CDR1 LGHNA and CDR2 YNFKEQ. J gave up 4 bases and V 0 bases, and 9 bases lay outside the gene matches. This CDR3 has 17 amino acids. The CDR3: CASSQEVSGGIYNEQFF. The CDR3 DNA reads TGTGCCAGCAGCCAAGAGGTGTCGGGGGGAATTTACAATGAGCAGTTCTTC.